These 2 T cell receptor beta chains share one sample of origin, sequenced in a study of post-analysis software for immune sequencing data. Findings and caveats of the study: Elevated frequency relative to controls characterized a handful of TRBV segments in patients, TRBV5-6, TRBV5-1 and TRBV20-1 among them.

The antigens for these receptors are not known. Unique molecular identifiers were present in the TCR beta cDNA libraries. TCRdb analysed the PCR reads with MiXCR anew, one entry per CDR3 protein. The table has hundreds of thousands of distinct CDR3 sequences, approximately 45% seen once; the top ten hold 9% to 13%. The material sequenced was blood. The receptors were sampled from a girl under 18 with multiple sclerosis.

This clonotype has only a few counts. The chain is built from TRBV7-8 and TRBJ2-3; D possibly corresponds to TRBD1 (5 bases). TRBJ1-5 explains the end of the DNA better; the J call may be wrong. CDR1 is SGHVS, CDR2 FQNEAQ, per germline. This CDR3 region has 13 residues. The CDR3 here is CASTLGGGQPQHF. The CDR3, as DNA: TGTGCCAGCACCTTGGGTGGGGGACAGCCCCAGCATTTT.

This clonotype was seen more than once but under ten times. V is TRBV28 and J is TRBJ2-5; D is perhaps TRBD2 (6 bases). Trimming left V 2 bases short and J 4 bases short, with 17 bases between. Germline-derived CDR1 and CDR2 are MDHEN and SYDVKM. The CDR3 spans 16 residues. Here the CDR3 reads CASSLTGQGGRETQYF. The DNA for the CDR3 is TGTGCCAGCAGTTTAACGGGGCAGGGAGGACGAGAGACCCAGTACTTC.